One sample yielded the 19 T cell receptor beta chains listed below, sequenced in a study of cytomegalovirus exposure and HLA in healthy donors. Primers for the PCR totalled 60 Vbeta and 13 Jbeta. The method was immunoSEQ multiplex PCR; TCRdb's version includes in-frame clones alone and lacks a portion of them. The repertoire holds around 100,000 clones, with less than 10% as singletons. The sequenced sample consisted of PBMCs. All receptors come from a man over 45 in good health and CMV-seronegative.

The CDR3 protein is CASSLTQGSRGYTF. As DNA, the CDR3 is TGCGCCAGCAGCTTGACTCAGGGCTCACGTGGCTACACCTTC. The J gene is TRBJ1-2, the V gene TRBV5-1; D perhaps matches TRBD1 (5 bases). Looked up from germline, CDR1 is SGHRS and CDR2 is YFSETQ. The CDR3 sequence is 14 residues long. Trimming shortened V by 1 base and J by 7 bases, and 14 bases separated the two germline ends.

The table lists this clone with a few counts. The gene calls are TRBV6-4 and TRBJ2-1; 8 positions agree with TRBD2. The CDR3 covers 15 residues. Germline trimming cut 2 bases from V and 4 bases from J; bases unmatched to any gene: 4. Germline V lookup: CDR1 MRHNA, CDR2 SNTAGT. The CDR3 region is CASSDTRGGYNEQFF. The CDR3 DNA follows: TGTGCCAGCAGTGACACTCGGGGGGGATACAATGAGCAGTTCTTC.

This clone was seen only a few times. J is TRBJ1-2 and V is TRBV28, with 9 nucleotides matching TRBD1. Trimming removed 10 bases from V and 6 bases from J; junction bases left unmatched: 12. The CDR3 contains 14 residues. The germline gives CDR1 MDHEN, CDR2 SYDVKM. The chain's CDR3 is CATLTGQGGDGYTF. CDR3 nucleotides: TGTGCCACTCTAACGGGACAGGGTGGAGATGGCTACACCTTC.

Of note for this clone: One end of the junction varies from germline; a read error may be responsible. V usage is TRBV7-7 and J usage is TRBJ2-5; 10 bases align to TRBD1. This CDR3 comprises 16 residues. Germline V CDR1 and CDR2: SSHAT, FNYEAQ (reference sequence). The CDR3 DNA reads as TGTGCTAGCAGTTACGGGACAGGGGATGGCGAAGAGACCCAGTACTTC. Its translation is CASSYGTGDGEETQYF.

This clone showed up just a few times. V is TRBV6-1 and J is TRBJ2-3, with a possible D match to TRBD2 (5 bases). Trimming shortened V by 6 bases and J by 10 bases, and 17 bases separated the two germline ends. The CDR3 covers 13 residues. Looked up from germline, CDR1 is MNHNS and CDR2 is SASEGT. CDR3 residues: CASSPMRANAQYF. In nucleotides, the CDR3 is TGTGCCAGCAGCCCGATGAGGGCAAATGCGCAGTATTTT.

CDR3 protein: CASSSRGGMETQYF. CDR3 bases: TGTGCCAGCAGCTCTCGGGGGGGTATGGAGACCCAGTACTTC. The genes are TRBV5-4 and TRBJ2-5, with 8 nucleotides matching TRBD2. Germline V gives CDR1 SGHNT, CDR2 YYREEE (reference sequence). CDR3 length: 14 residues. V gave up 3 bases and J gave up 5 bases; unmatched junction bases: 6. Together with reference TRBV5-4 and TRBJ2-5, the CDR3 gives the full variable domain: ETGVTQSPTHLIKTRGQQVTLRCSSQSGHNTVSWYQQALGQGPQFIFQYYREEENGRGNFPPRFSGLQFPNYSSELNVNALELDDSALYLCASSSRGGMETQYFGPGTRLLVL.

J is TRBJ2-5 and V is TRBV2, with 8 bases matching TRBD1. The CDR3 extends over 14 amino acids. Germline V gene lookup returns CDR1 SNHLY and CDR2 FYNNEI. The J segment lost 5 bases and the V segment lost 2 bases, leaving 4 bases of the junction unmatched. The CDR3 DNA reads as TGTGCCAGCAGTGAACACAGGGGGAGGGAGACCCAGTACTTC. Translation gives CASSEHRGRETQYF.

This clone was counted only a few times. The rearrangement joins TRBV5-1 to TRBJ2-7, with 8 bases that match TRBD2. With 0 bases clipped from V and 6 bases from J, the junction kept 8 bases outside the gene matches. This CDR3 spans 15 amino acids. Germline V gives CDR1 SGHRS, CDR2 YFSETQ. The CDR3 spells CASSLGTGGPGEQYF. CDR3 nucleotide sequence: TGCGCCAGCAGCTTGGGAACGGGGGGGCCGGGCGAGCAGTACTTC.

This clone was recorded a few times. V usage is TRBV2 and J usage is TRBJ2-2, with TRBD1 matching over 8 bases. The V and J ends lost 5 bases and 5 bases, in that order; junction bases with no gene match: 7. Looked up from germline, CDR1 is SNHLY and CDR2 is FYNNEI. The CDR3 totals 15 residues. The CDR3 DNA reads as TGTGCCAGCAGTCAGAGGACAGGGACGACCGGGGAGCTGTTTTTT. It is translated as CASSQRTGTTGELFF.

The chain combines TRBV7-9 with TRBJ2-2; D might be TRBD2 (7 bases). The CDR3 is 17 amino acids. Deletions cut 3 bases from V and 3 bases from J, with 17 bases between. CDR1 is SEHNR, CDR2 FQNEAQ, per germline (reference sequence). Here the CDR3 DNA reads TGTGCCAGCAGCTTTCCAAGGGGGGGCGAGGACACCGGGGAGCTGTTTTTT. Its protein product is CASSFPRGGEDTGELFF.

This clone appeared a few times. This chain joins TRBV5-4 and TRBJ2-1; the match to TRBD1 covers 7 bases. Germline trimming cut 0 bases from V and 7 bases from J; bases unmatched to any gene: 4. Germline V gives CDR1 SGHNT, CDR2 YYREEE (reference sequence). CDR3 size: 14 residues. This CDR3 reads CASSLERGLNEQFF. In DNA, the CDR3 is TGTGCCAGCAGCTTGGAGAGGGGGCTTAATGAGCAGTTCTTC.

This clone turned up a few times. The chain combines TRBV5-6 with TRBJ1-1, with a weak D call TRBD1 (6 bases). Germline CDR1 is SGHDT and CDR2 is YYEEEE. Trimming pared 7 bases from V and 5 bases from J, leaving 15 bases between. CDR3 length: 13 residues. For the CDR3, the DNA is TGTGCCAGCCCACCCGGGGGGCGTACTGAAGCTTTCTTT. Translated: CASPPGGRTEAFF.

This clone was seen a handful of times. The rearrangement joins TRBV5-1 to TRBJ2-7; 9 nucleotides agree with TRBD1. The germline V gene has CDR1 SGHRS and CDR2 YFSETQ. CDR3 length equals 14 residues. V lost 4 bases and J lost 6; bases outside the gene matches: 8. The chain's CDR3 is CASSTRDRVSEQYF. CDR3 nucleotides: TGCGCCAGCAGCACCCGGGACAGGGTATCCGAGCAGTACTTC.

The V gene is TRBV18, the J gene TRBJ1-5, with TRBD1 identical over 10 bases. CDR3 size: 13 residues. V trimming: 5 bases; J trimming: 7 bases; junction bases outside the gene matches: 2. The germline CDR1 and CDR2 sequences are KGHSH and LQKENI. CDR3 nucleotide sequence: TGTGCCAGCTCAGGGGACAGGGGACAGCCCCAGCATTTT. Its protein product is CASSGDRGQPQHF. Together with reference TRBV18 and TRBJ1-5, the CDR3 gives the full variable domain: NAGVMQNPRHLVRRRGQEARLRCSPMKGHSHVYWYRQLPEEGLKFMVYLQKENIIDESGMPKERFSAEFPKEGPSILRIQQVVRGDSAAYFCASSGDRGQPQHFGDGTRLSIL.

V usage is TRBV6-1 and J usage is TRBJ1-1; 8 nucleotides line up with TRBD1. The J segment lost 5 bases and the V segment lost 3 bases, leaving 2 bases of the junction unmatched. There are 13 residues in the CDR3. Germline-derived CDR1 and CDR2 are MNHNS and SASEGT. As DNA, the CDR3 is TGTGCCAGCAGTGAGACAGGGGTGACTGAAGCTTTCTTT. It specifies CASSETGVTEAFF.

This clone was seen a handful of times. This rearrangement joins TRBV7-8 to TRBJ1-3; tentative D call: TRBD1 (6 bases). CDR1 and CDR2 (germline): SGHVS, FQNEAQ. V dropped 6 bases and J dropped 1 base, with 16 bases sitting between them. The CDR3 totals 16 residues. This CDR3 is CASSKQGLVSGNTIYF. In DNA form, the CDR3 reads TGTGCCAGCAGTAAACAGGGATTAGTTTCTGGAAACACCATATATTTT.

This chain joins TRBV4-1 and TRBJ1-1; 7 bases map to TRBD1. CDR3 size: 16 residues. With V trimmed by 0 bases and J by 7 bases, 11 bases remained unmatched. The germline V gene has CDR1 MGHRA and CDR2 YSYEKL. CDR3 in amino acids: CASSQDAPTGYGEAFF. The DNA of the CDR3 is TGCGCCAGCAGCCAAGATGCCCCGACAGGGTACGGTGAAGCTTTCTTT.

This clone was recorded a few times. The CDR3 loop reads CASSLVTDRAGRYTF. In DNA form, the CDR3 reads TGTGCCAGCAGCTTGGTGACCGACAGGGCAGGTCGCTACACCTTC. The chain uses TRBV5-8 and TRBJ1-2, with 7 bases lining up with TRBD1. V lost 0 bases to trimming and J lost 9 bases; unmatched junction nucleotides: 11. Germline-derived CDR1 and CDR2 are SGHTS and YDEGEE. The CDR3 covers 15 residues.

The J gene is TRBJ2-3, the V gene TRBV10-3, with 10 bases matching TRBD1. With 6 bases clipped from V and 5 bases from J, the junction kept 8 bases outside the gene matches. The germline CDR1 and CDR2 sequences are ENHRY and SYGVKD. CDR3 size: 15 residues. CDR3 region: CAISPGTGDGDTQYF. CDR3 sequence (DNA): TGTGCCATCAGCCCCGGGACAGGGGATGGAGATACGCAGTATTTT.